This T cell receptor (beta chain) derives from a study of T-cell memory formation after mild COVID-19. Study findings and constraints: Pre-infection memory harbored some responding clones, suggesting cross-reactive memory joined.

From the 5' RACE reads, TCRdb called clonotypes with MiXCR, one entry per CDR3 protein. Of about 400,000 distinct CDR3 sequences detected, 18% appear once; the ten largest clones hold around a fifth. This clonotype turned up a few times. No antigen is known for it. The TCR sequence derives from a man between 18 and 35 years old who had mild COVID-19 (a few samples of this study predate the infection). Cell type and time point are not known. Sequenced sample: PBMCs or a T cell subset sorted from them (not recorded which).

CDR3 coding DNA: TGTGCCAGCAGCCAAGATAATTCCGAGGAGCAGTACTTC. Its translation is CASSQDNSEEQYF. The chain uses TRBV4-2 and TRBJ2-7; D remains unclear. The ends were cut back, 0 bases at V and 7 bases at J, with 10 bases in the middle. Germline V lookup: CDR1 LGHNA, CDR2 YNFKEQ. The CDR3 has 13 residues.